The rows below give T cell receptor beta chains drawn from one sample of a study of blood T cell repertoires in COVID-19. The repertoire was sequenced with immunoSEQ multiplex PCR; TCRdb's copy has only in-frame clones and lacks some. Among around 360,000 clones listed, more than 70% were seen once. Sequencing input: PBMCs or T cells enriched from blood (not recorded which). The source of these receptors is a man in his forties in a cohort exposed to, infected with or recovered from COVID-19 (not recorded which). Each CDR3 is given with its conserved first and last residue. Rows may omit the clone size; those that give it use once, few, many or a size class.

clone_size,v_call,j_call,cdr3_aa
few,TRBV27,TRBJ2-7,CASSLRLGQTSYEQYF
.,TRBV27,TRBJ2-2,CASSFSRTGGLGTGELFF
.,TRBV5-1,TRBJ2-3,CASSLRAGPGDTQYF
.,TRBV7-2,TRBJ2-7,CATLAGGGDEQYF
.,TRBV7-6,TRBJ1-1,CASSLETQSKAFF
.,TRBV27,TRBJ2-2,CASSPSTSHGELFF
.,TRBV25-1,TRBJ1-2,CASSADSSYGYTF
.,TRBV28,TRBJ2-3,CAIPPSSGPTDTQYF
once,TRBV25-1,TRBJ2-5,CASSEVRRIETQYF
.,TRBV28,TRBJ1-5,CASSSGQGVTQPQHF
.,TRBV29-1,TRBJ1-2,CSVALVQGRGYTF
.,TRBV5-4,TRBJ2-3,CASSLGASGTGTQYF
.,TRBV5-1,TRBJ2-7,CASRRFGAVEQYF
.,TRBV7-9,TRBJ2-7,CASSLTSGTYEQYF
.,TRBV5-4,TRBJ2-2,CASSFRSNTGELFF
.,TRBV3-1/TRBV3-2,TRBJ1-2,CASSQGTGQMSYGYTF
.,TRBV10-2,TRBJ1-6,CASSQALPQGNSPLHF
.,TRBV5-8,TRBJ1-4,CASSLGTGETTNEKLFF
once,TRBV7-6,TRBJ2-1,CASSLMSSERVNEQFF
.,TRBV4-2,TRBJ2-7,CASRGLDRAGYEQYF
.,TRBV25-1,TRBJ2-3,CASSSVAGVTDTQYF
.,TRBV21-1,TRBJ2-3,CASSKERQGHTDTQYF
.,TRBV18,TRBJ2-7,CASSPSRGTSGNHEQYF
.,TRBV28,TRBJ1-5,CASSQTPSQPQHF
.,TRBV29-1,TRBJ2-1,CSVEGGRFYNEQFF
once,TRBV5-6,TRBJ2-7,CASSFRLGGQGYEQYF
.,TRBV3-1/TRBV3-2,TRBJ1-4,CASSPTGGTGVEKLFF
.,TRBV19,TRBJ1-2,CASYSGTGYGYTF
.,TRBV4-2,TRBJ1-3,CASSQETGASGGNTIYF
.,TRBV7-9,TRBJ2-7,CASRAGVSYEQYF
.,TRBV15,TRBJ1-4,CATSRMSGPEEKLFF
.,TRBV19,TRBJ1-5,CASSRQGDQPQHF
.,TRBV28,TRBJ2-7,CASRDYYREGQYF
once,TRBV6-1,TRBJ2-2,CASSEVGAGELFF
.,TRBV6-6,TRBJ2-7,CASSLGAPREQYF
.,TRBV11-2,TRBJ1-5,CASSLGGSGSNQPQHF
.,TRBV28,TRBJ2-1,CASRRAGGAYNEQFF
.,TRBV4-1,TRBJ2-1,CASWGIAGGRNEQFF
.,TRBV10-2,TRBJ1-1,CASSGQGNTEAFF